What follows describes a single TCR beta chain. The entry originates in a study of blood T cell repertoires in COVID-19. As for the study in general: Whether acute or convalescent, the COVID-19 samples came from the United States, Italy and Spain. The analysed material was cDNA or gDNA that came from T cells, B-cell-depleted T cells, or PBMCs.

J lost 7 bases, V lost 6 bases, and 8 bases had no gene match. Germline lookup yields CDR1 MNHNY and CDR2 SVGAGI (reference sequence). This CDR3 spans 14 amino acids. The authors' processing: Researchers report that nucleated cell counts were estimated from reference gene primer amplification. Here immunoSEQ multiplex PCR was the method, and the copy in TCRdb shows in-frame clones only, minus some. V, J and clone size were drawn from that table, and D and trimming were deduced from the DNA. The table has some 200,000 clones, approximately 79% seen once. The chain links TRBV6-6 to TRBJ2-1, with 8 nucleotides matching TRBD2. What was sequenced was peripheral blood. This receptor was obtained from a man aged 30 to 39 with active or convalescent COVID-19. The CDR3, as DNA: TGTGCCAGCAGGGTAGCGGGGTCTGGGAATGAGCAGTTCTTC. It translates to CASRVAGSGNEQFF.